A selection of T cell receptor beta chains follows, all from one sample in a study of PD-1 blockade in classical Hodgkin lymphoma. TCRdb keeps only in-frame clones here, not all; method: immunoSEQ multiplex PCR. This repertoire shows around 91,000 clones, 81% found once; its top ten account for approximately 15%. The sample in question was peripheral blood mononuclear cells (PBMCs), obtained before the second cycle of nivolumab. These receptors originate from a human donor with classical Hodgkin lymphoma. CDR3s leave out the opening cysteine and the closing phenylalanine or tryptophan.

j_call,v_call,cdr3_aa
TRBJ2-6,TRBV5-8,ASGQGYGANVLT
TRBJ2-1,TRBV5-1,ASSLAAGNEQF
TRBJ2-4,TRBV19,ASRDPLGKNIQY
TRBJ2-5,TRBV5-1,ASSLGLAGAGRGETQY
TRBJ2-1,TRBV7-7,ASSLGQGNEQF
TRBJ2-7,TRBV19,ASSITRGQGIPPRISYEQY
TRBJ1-5,TRBV19,ASSPGTGVGNQPQH
TRBJ2-5,TRBV11-2,ASSLESSGRWETQY
TRBJ2-2,TRBV5-1,ASSFLPAGNTGELF
TRBJ2-4,TRBV28,ASSSTGGEYIQY
TRBJ1-2,TRBV29-1,SARVGQYGYT
TRBJ1-5,TRBV12-2,ASRLVPQGYSNQPQH
TRBJ2-7,TRBV19,ASSLTGTGPLYEQY
TRBJ1-1,TRBV19,ASSIQDMNTEAF
TRBJ1-1,TRBV9,ASSVPPGQGNNTEAF
TRBJ1-1,TRBV28,ASKGQENTEAF
TRBJ1-1,TRBV7-2,ASSLSINTEAF
TRBJ1-2,TRBV5-5,ASSLGGAYGYT
TRBJ2-7,TRBV10-3,ATQGASYEQY
TRBJ1-5,TRBV5-1,ASSPGPPSNQPQH
TRBJ1-3,TRBV5-1,ASQGESGNTIY
TRBJ2-7,TRBV6-1,ASRLVGTYEQY
TRBJ2-7,TRBV27,ASSLTGNEQY
TRBJ1-2,TRBV5-1,ASSLAGGLLDYGYT
TRBJ2-1,TRBV11-2,ASRSLAGGSEQF
TRBJ1-1,TRBV9,ASSVGDSYTEAF
TRBJ1-1,TRBV6-5,ASKRGNTEAF
TRBJ2-7,TRBV5-5,ASSPVRTSGTYEQY
TRBJ2-2,TRBV27,ASKTGTKNTGELF
TRBJ1-1,TRBV10-3,AISQTTEAF
TRBJ2-5,TRBV5-4,ASSTDTWETQY
TRBJ2-4,TRBV5-8,ASSLVLGHAKNIQY
TRBJ2-1,TRBV10-3,AISPQQENEQF
TRBJ1-3,TRBV2,ASATGSGNTIY
TRBJ2-1,TRBV7-8,ASSLGLAGIYNEQF
TRBJ1-4,TRBV5-1,ASRSGTVYNEKLF
TRBJ2-3,TRBV6-1,ASSVGLAGVADTQY